This record covers a single T cell receptor (beta chain). Its antigen is unknown. The entry originates in a study of cytomegalovirus exposure and HLA in healthy donors. Donors came from a validation cohort of 90 to 150 subjects, distinct from the first 666-subject cohort. Findings of the study overall: Three chains linked to CMV were shown in vitro to be specific for CMV antigens. Among TCR beta chains, those listed as cytomegalovirus-associated numbered over 150.

Clones were read by immunoSEQ multiplex PCR, and TCRdb kept only the in-frame ones, dropping some. The data contain about 68,000 clones, roughly 97% of them singletons. J was trimmed by 5 bases and V by 10 bases; bases with no gene match: 13. Germline CDR1 is ENHRY and CDR2 is SYGVKD. The CDR3 extends over 14 amino acids. This sequence was found in a young man in good health and CMV-seronegative. The chain employs TRBV10-3 and TRBJ2-5; 7 bases map to TRBD1. The material sequenced was PBMCs. CDR3 nucleotide sequence: TGTGCCACCCGACAGGGTAGTTTGGGGGAGACCCAGTACTTC. This sequence encodes CATRQGSLGETQYF.